This TCR beta chain was sequenced during a study of CD8 T cells in ankylosing spondylitis. Concerning this clonotype: Antigen specificity is unknown.

Germline V gene data show CDR1 as KGHSH and CDR2 as LQKENI. This CDR3 spans 14 amino acids. V lost 3 bases and J lost 4, with 12 bases in between. Broader study findings: A TCR beta motif made of fewer than ten highly homologous variants seemed typical of ankylosing spondylitis blood.

TCRdb re-derived calls from the 5' RACE reads in MiXCR, one entry per CDR3 protein. Of around 890,000 distinct CDR3 sequences listed, about 11% were seen once; the top ten hold approximately 0.51%. The source is a male donor with ankylosing spondylitis. The chain recombines TRBV18 with TRBJ1-1; D perhaps matches TRBD1 (6 bases). Sequencing was done on a sample of blood, either unsorted or a sorted T cell fraction (not recorded which). CDR3 coding DNA: TGTGCCAGCTCACCCAGTACAGGGACCACTGAAGCTTTCTTT. Its protein product is CASSPSTGTTEAFF.